This T cell receptor beta chain was identified in a study of Graves' ophthalmopathy and Graves' hyperthyroidism. Study-wide background: A follow-up of 18 months without ophthalmopathy meant that hyperthyroidism was stable.

RNA transcripts yielded amplified TCR beta CDR3 regions. In the first round, RT-PCR was carried out with HTBI primers, and a multiplex PCR formed the second round. TCRdb redid the calling of the multiplex PCR reads with MiXCR, one entry per CDR3 protein. This table has more than 1,000,000 distinct CDR3 sequences, around a third appearing once. This clonotype was detected once. Its antigen is as yet unknown. At one boundary the junction diverges from the germline segment, which might be a read error. Study-wide points: Classification of ophthalmopathy versus stable hyperthyroidism by a 13-signature model yielded under 90% sensitivity and roughly 81% specificity. Appearing in blood as well were most expanded thyroid clonotypes above 0.001 frequency. The study's model predicted ophthalmopathy progression at about 68% sensitivity and 72.22% specificity.

Specimen: peripheral blood or thyroid tissue (not recorded which). This TCR was sampled from an adult man with Graves' hyperthyroidism.

CDR3 DNA: TGTGCCTGGAGTGTGGCCGCGGGGTACGAGCAGTACTTC. It encodes CAWSVAAGYEQYF. This chain connects TRBV29-1 to TRBJ2-7; D is possibly TRBD2 (6 bases). The CDR3 loop spans 13 amino acids. Per the germline V gene, CDR1 is SQVTM and CDR2 is ANQGSEA.